This TCR beta chain was documented in a study of patients and donors after allogeneic stem cell transplantation. TCRdb recomputed calls from the RT-PCR reads with MiXCR, one row per CDR3 protein. The sample lists a few hundred thousand distinct CDR3 sequences, roughly 38% occurring once. Per germline, CDR1 SGDLS and CDR2 YYNGEE. V shed 0 bases and J shed 7 bases, with 14 bases lying between them. This CDR3 spans 16 amino acids. The gene calls are TRBV9 and TRBJ1-6; no clear D. This receptor was identified in a human donor who was either an allogeneic HSCT recipient or a stem cell or donor lymphocyte infusion donor (not recorded which). It is not recorded whose cells these are; they may come from a transplant donor. Sequencing input: blood, either unsorted or a sorted T cell fraction (not recorded which). The CDR3 DNA reads TGTGCCAGCAGCGTAGGTGGGATTCCCTTGAATTCACCCCTCCACTTT. It codes for CASSVGGIPLNSPLHF.